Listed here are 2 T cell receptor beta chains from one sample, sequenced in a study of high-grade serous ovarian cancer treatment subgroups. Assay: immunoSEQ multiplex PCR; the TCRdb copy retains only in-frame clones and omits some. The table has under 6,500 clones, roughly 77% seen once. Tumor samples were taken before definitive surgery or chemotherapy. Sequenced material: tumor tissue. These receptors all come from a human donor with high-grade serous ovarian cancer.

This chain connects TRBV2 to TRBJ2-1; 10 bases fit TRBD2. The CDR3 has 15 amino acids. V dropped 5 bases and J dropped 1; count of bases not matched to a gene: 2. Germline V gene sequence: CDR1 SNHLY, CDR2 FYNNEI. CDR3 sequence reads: CASSFSGGSYNEQFF. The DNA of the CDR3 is TGTGCCAGCAGTTTTAGCGGGGGGTCCTACAATGAGCAGTTCTTC.

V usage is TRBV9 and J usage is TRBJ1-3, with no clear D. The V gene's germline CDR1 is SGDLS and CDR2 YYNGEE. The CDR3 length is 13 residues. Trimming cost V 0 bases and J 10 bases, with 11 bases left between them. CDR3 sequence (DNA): TGTGCCAGCAGCGTAGCGGAGGAAACGACCATATATTTT. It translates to CASSVAEETTIYF.